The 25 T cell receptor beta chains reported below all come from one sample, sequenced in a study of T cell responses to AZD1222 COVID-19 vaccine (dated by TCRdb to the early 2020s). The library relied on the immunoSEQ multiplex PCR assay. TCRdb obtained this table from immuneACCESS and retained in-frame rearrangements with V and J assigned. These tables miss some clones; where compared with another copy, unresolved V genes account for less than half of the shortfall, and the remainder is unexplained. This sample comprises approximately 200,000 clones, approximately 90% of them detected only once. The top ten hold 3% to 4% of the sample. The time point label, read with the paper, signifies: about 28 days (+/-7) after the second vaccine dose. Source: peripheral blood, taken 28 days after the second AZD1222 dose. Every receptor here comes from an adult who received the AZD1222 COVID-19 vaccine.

CDR3: CASGRASGINEQYF. As DNA, the CDR3 is TGTGCCAGCGGACGGGCTAGCGGAATCAACGAGCAGTACTTC. This chain links TRBV27 with TRBJ2-7; 7 nucleotides match TRBD2. The germline V gene has CDR1 MNHEY and CDR2 SMNVEV (reference sequence). With V trimmed by 8 bases and J by 5 bases, 12 bases remained unmatched. This CDR3 spans 14 amino acids.

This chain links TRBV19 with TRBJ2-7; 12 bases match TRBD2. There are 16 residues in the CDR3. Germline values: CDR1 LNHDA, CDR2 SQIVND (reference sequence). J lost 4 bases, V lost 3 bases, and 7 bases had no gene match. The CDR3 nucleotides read TGTGCCAGTAGTATCGGCCTAGCGGGAGGGAAATACGAGCAGTACTTC. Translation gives CASSIGLAGGKYEQYF.

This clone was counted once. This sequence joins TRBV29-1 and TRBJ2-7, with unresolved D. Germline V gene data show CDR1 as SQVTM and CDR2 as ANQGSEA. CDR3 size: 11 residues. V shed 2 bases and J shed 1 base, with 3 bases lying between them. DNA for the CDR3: TGCAGCGTTGAATTATCCTACGAGCAGTACTTC. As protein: CSVELSYEQYF.

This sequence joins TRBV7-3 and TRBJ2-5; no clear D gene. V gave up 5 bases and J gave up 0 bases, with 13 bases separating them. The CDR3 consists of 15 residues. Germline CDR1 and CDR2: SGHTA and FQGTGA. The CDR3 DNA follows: TGTGCCAGCAGCCCGACGATCCGGGACCAAGAGACCCAGTACTTC. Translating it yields CASSPTIRDQETQYF.

This chain's CDR3 is CASSIRPLSWETQYF. In DNA form, the CDR3 reads TGTGCCAGTAGTATAAGGCCGTTATCGTGGGAGACCCAGTACTTC. This chain connects TRBV19 to TRBJ2-5; no clear D gene. Germline-derived CDR1 and CDR2 are LNHDA and SQIVND (reference sequence). V was shortened by 2 bases and J by 5 bases, with 15 bases between the two germline ends. The CDR3 sequence is 15 residues long.

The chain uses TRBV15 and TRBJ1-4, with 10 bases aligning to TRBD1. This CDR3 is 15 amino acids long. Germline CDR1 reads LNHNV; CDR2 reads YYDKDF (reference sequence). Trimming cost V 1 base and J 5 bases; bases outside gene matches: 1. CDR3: CATSRVGQGNEKLFF. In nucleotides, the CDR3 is TGTGCCACCAGCAGAGTGGGACAGGGGAATGAAAAACTGTTTTTT.

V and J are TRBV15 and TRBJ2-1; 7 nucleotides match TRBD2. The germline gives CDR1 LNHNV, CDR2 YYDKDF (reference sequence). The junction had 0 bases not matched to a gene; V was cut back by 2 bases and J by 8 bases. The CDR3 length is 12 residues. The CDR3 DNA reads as TGTGCCACCAGCAGACGGGGGGATGAGCAGTTCTTC. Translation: CATSRRGDEQFF.

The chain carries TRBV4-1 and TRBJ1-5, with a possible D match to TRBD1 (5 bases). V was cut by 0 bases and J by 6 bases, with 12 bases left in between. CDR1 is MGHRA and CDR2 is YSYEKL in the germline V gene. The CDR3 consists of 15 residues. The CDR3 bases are TGCGCCAGCAGCCAAGAGATTGGGGCGGGTCAGCCCCAGCATTTT. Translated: CASSQEIGAGQPQHF.

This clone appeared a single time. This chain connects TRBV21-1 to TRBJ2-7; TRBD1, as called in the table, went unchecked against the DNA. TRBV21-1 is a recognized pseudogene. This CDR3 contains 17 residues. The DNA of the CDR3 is TGTGCCAGCAGCATCAAAGGGGGATACGGGGTCCCCTACGAGCAGTACTTC. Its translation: CASSIKGGYGVPYEQYF.

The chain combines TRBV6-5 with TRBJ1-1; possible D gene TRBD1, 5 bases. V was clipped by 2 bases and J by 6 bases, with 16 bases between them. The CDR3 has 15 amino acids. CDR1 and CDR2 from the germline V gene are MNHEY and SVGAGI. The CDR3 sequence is CASSYGSGLVAEAFF. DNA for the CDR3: TGTGCCAGCAGTTACGGATCAGGGTTAGTCGCTGAAGCTTTCTTT.

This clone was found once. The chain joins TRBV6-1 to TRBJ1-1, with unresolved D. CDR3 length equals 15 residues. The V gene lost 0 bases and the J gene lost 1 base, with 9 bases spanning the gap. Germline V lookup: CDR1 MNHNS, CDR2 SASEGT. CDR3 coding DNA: TGTGCCAGCAGTGAAGCGTTGGGGAAGAACACTGAAGCTTTCTTT. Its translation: CASSEALGKNTEAFF.

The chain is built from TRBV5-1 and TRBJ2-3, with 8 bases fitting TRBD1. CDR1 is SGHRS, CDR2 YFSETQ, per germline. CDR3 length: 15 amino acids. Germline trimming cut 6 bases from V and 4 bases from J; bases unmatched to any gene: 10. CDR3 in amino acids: CASMLPQGAADTQYF. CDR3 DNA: TGCGCCAGCATGCTTCCTCAGGGGGCTGCAGATACGCAGTATTTT.

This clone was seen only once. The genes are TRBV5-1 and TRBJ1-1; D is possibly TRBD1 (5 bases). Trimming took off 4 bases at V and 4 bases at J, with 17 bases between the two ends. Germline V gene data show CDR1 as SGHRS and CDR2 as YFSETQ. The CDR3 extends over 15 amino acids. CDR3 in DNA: TGCGCCAGCAGCGATTGGGAGTATCAGGGCACTGAAGCTTTCTTT. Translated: CASSDWEYQGTEAFF.

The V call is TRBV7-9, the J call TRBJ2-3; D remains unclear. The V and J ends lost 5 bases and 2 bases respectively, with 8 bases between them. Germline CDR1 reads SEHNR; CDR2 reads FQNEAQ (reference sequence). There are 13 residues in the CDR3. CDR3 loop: CASSILLTDTQYF. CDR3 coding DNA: TGTGCCAGCAGCATCCTACTCACAGATACGCAGTATTTT.

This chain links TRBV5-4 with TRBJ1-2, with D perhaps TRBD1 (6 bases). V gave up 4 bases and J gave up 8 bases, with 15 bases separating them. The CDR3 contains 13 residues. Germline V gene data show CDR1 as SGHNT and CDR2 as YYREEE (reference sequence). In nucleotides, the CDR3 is TGTGCCAGCAGCCTAATGGGGGCTTGGGGCTACACCTTC. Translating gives CASSLMGAWGYTF.

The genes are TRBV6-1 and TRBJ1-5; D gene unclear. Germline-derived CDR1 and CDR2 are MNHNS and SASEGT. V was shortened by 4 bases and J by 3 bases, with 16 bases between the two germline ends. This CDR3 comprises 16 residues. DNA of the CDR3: TGTGCCAGCAGTGGAAGGATGGGGTTTACCAATCAGCCCCAGCATTTT. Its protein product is CASSGRMGFTNQPQHF.

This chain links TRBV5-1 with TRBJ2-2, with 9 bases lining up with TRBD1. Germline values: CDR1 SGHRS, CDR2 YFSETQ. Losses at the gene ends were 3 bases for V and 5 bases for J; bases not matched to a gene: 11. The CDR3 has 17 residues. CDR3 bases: TGCGCCAGCAGCTCAACTAGGACAGGGGTTGGGACCGGGGAGCTGTTTTTT. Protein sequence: CASSSTRTGVGTGELFF.

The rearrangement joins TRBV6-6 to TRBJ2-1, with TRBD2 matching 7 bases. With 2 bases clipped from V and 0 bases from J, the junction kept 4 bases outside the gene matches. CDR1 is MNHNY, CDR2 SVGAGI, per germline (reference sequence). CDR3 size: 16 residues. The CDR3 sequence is CASSYGVAGSYNEQFF. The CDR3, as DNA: TGTGCCAGCAGTTACGGGGTAGCGGGCTCCTACAATGAGCAGTTCTTC.

CDR3 in amino acids: CASSQEGPSGGETQYF. The CDR3 nucleotides read TGCGCCAGCAGCCAAGAAGGACCCTCGGGCGGGGAGACCCAGTACTTC. The chain joins TRBV4-3 to TRBJ2-5, with a possible D match to TRBD2 (5 bases). Trimming removed 0 bases from V and 5 bases from J, with 16 bases in between. Germline CDR1 reads LGHNA; CDR2 reads YSLEER. The CDR3 is made up of 16 amino acids.

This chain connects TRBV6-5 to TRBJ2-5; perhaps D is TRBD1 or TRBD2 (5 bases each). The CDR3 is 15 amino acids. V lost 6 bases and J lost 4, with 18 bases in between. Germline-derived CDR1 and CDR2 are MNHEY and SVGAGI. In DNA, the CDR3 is TGTGCCAGCAGGAGACAGCGAGGGCTGGGAGAGACCCAGTACTTC. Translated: CASRRQRGLGETQYF.

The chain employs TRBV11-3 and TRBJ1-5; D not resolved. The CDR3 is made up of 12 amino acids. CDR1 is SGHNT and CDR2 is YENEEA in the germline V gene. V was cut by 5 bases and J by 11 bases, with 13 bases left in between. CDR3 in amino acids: CASSPTGGTQHF. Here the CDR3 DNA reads TGTGCCAGCAGCCCGACGGGCGGGACCCAGCATTTT.

CDR3 nucleotide sequence: TGTGCCAGCAGTTACGGTCCGAACACTGAAGCTTTCTTT. Its translation is CASSYGPNTEAFF. The gene calls are TRBV6-5 and TRBJ1-1; D is uncertain. This CDR3 has 13 amino acids. Trimming took 2 bases from V and 1 from J, leaving 5 bases between them. Germline values: CDR1 MNHEY, CDR2 SVGAGI.

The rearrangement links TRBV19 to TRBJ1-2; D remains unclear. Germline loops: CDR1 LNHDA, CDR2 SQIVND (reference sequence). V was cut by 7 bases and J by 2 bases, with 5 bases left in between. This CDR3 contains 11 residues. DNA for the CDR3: TGTGCCAGTACCAACAACTATGGCTACACCTTC. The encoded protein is CASTNNYGYTF.

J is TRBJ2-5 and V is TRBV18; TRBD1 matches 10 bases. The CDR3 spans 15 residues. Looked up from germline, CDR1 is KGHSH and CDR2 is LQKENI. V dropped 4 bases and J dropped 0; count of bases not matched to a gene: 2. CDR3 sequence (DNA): TGTGCCAGCTCACAGGGACAGGGGAACCAAGAGACCCAGTACTTC. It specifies CASSQGQGNQETQYF.

The CDR3 DNA reads as TGCGCCAGCAGCTTGCTGGCGGGCTCCTACAATGAGCAGTTCTTC. Translated: CASSLLAGSYNEQFF. This chain connects TRBV5-1 to TRBJ2-1; TRBD2 is a possible D gene (5 bases). Germline CDR1 reads SGHRS; CDR2 reads YFSETQ. The V end was cut by 1 base, the J end by 0 bases, with 8 bases between. The CDR3 runs 15 residues.